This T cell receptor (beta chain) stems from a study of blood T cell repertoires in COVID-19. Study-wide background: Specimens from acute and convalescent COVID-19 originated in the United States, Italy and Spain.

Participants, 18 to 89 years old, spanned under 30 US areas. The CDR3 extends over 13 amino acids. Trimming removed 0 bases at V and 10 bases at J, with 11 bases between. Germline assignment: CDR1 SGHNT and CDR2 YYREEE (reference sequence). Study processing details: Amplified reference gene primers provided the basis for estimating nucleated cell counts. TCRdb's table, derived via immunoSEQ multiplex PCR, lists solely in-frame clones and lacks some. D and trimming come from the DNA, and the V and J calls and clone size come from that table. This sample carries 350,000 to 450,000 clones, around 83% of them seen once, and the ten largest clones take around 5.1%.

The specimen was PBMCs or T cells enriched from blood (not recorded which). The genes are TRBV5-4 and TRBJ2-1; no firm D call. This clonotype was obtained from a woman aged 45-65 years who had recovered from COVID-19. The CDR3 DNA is TGTGCCAGCAGCTTGGCTGGGCCTGGAGAGCAGTTCTTC. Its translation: CASSLAGPGEQFF.